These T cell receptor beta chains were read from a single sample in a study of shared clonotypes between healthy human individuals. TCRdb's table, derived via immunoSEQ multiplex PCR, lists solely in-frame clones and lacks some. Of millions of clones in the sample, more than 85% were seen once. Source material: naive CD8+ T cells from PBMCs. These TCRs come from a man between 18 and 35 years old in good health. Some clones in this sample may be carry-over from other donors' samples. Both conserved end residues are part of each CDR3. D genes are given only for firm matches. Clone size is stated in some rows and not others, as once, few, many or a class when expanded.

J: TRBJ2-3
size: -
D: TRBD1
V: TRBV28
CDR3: CASSYLGQGMDTQYF
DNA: TGTGCCAGCAGTTACCTCGGACAGGGGATGGATACGCAGTATTTT

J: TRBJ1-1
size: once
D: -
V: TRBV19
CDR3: CASSINILGGAEAFF
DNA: TGTGCCAGTAGTATCAATATCCTGGGCGGCGCTGAAGCTTTCTTT

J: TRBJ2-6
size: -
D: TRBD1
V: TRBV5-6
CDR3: CASSQGAGGSGANVLTF
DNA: TGTGCCAGCAGCCAAGGGGCAGGGGGCTCTGGGGCCAACGTCCTGACTTTC

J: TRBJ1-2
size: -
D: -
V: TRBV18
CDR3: CASSPSWGENYGYTF
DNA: TGTGCCAGCTCACCCTCTTGGGGGGAAAACTATGGCTACACCTTC

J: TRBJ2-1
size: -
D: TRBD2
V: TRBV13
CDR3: CASSPSGRTGDEQFF
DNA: TGTGCCAGCAGCCCGAGCGGGAGAACTGGCGATGAGCAGTTCTTC

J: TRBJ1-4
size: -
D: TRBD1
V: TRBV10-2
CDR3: CASRDRDSENEKLFF
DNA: TGCGCCAGCAGAGACCGGGACAGCGAAAATGAAAAACTGTTTTTT

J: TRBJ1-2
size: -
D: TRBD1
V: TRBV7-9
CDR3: CASSLDRDKNYGGYTF
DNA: TGTGCCAGCAGCCTAGACAGGGACAAGAACTATGGCGGCTACACCTTC

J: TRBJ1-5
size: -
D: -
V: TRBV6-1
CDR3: CASSEARAAGNQPQHF
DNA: TGTGCCAGCAGTGAAGCGCGGGCGGCGGGCAATCAGCCCCAGCATTTT

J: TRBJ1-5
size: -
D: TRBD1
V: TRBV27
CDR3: CASSLSAHLGQNNQPQHF
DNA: TGTGCCAGCAGTTTATCCGCCCATTTGGGACAGAACAATCAGCCCCAGCATTTT

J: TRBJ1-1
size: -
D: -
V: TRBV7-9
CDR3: CASSLPLVTEAFF
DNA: TGTGCCAGCAGCTTACCTCTTGTTACTGAAGCTTTCTTT

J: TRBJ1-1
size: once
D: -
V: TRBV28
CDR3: CASSLWGGRNTEAFF
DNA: TGTGCCAGCAGTTTATGGGGGGGCCGGAACACTGAAGCTTTCTTT

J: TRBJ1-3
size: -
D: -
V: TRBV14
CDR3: CASSQDETLSGNTIYF
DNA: TGTGCCAGCAGCCAAGACGAGACCCTCTCTGGAAACACCATATATTTT

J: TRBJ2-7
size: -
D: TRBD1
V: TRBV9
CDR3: CASSVGIGTGATYEQYF
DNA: TGTGCCAGCAGCGTAGGAATTGGGACAGGGGCCACCTACGAGCAGTACTTC

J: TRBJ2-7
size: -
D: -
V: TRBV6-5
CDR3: CASSQDEAYEQYF
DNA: TGTGCCAGCAGCCAGGACGAAGCCTACGAGCAGTACTTC

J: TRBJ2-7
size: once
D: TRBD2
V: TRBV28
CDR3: CASSSGTSGSYEQYF
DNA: TGTGCCAGCAGTTCCGGGACTAGCGGATCCTACGAGCAGTACTTC

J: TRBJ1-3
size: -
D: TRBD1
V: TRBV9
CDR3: CASSVGSLDRAGNTIYF
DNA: TGTGCCAGCAGCGTAGGAAGTTTGGACAGGGCCGGAAACACCATATATTTT

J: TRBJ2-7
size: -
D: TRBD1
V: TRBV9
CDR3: CASSDNRDSGYEQYF
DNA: TGTGCCAGCAGCGATAACCGGGACAGTGGCTACGAGCAGTACTTC

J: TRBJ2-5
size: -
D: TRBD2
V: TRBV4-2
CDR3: CASSQEGTSGRVGTQYF
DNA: TGTGCCAGCAGCCAAGAAGGAACTAGCGGGAGAGTGGGGACCCAGTACTTC

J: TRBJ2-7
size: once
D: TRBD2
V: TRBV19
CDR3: CASSIRRERGYEQYF
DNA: TGTGCCAGTAGTATTCGGCGGGAGAGGGGTTACGAGCAGTACTTC

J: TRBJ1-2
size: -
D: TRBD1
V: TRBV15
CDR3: CATSRDRGGGGYGYTF
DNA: TGTGCCACCAGCAGAGATCGAGGAGGGGGCGGCTATGGCTACACCTTC

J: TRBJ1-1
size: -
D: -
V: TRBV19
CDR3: CASRNRDPVGNTEAFF
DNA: TGTGCCAGTAGGAACCGGGACCCGGTGGGGAACACTGAAGCTTTCTTT

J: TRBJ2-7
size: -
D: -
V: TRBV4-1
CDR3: CASSPDGGGDEQYF
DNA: TGCGCCAGCAGCCCGGACGGGGGTGGCGACGAGCAGTACTTC

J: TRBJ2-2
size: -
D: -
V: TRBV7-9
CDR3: CASSSTVNTGELFF
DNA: TGTGCCAGCAGCTCGACAGTGAACACCGGGGAGCTGTTTTTT

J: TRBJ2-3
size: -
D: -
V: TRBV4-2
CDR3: CASSQGKWVVSATDTQYF
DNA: TGTGCCAGCAGCCAAGGGAAATGGGTAGTCTCGGCGACAGATACGCAGTATTTT

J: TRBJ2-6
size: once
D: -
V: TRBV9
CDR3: CASSVVGGSGANVLTF
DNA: TGTGCCAGCAGCGTAGTTGGGGGTTCTGGGGCCAACGTCCTGACTTTC

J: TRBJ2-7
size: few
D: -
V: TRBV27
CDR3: CASSLSGYWGYEQYF
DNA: TGTGCCAGCAGTTTATCAGGGTACTGGGGCTACGAGCAGTACTTC

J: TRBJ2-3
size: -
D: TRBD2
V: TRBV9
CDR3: CASSVGREGYTDTQYF
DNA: TGTGCCAGCAGCGTAGGGCGGGAGGGTTACACAGATACGCAGTATTTT

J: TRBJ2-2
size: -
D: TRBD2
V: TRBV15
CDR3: CATGTSGRVGELFF
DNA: TGTGCCACCGGGACTAGCGGGAGGGTGGGGGAGCTGTTTTTT

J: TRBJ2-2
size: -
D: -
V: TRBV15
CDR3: CATSRVGGTGELFF
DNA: TGTGCCACCAGCAGAGTTGGGGGCACCGGGGAGCTGTTTTTT

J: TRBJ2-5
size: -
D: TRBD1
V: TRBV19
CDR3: CASSPRTGGSETQYF
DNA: TGTGCCAGTAGCCCGAGGACAGGGGGCTCGGAGACCCAGTACTTC

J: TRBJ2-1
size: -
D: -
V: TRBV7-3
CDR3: CASSFGGLDEQFF
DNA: TGTGCCAGCAGCTTCGGGGGTCTCGATGAGCAGTTCTTC

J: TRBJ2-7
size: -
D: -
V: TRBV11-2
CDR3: CASSLRGDYEQYF
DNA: TGTGCCAGCAGCTTACGGGGAGACTACGAGCAGTACTTC

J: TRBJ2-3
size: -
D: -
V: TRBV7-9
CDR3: CASSLSLGGDTQYF
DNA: TGTGCCAGCAGCTTATCCTTGGGGGGAGATACGCAGTATTTT

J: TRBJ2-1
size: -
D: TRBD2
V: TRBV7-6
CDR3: CASSLATSAYNEQFF
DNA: TGTGCCAGCAGCTTAGCAACTAGCGCCTACAATGAGCAGTTCTTC

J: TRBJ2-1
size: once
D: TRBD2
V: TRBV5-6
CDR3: CASSLLAGGPEFF
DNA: TGTGCCAGCAGCTTACTAGCGGGAGGGCCAGAGTTCTTC

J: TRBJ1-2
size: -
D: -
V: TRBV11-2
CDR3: CASSLDRGDGYGYTF
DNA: TGTGCCAGCAGCTTAGATCGGGGGGACGGCTATGGCTACACCTTC

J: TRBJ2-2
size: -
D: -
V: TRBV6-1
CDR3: CASRGTNTGELFF
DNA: TGTGCCAGCAGGGGGACTAACACCGGGGAGCTGTTTTTT

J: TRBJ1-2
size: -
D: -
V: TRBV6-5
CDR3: CASSSQGGYTF
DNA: TGTGCCAGCAGTTCTCAGGGTGGCTACACCTTC

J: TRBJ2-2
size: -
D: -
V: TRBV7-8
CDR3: CASSPGSGARTGELFF
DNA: TGTGCCAGCAGCCCCGGTTCGGGGGCGCGGACCGGGGAGCTGTTTTTT

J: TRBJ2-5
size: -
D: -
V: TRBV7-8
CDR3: CASSSVGRVETQYF
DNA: TGTGCCAGCAGCTCGGTGGGCAGGGTGGAGACCCAGTACTTC

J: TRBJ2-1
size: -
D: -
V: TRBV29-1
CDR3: CSVDAQGTYNEQFF
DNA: TGCAGCGTTGACGCCCAGGGAACCTACAATGAGCAGTTCTTC

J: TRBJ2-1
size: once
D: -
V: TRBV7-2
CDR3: CASSLGWAPKNNEQFF
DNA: TGTGCCAGCAGCTTAGGATGGGCGCCTAAAAACAATGAGCAGTTCTTC

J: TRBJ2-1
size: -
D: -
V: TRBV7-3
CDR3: CASRGPGEQFF
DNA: TGTGCCAGCAGGGGACCTGGTGAGCAGTTCTTC

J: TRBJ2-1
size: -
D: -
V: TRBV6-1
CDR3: CASSALIGVYNEQFF
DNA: TGTGCCAGCAGCGCCCTTATCGGAGTCTACAATGAGCAGTTCTTC

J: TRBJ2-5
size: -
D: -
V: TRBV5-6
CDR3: CASSLAGLVQETQYF
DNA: TGTGCCAGCAGCTTGGCAGGGCTAGTCCAAGAGACCCAGTACTTC

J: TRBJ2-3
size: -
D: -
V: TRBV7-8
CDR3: CASSSLSKPEADTQYF
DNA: TGTGCCAGCAGCTCCCTTAGCAAGCCTGAGGCAGATACGCAGTATTTT

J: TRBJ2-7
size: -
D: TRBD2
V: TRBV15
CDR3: CATSIGRNSYEQYF
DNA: TGTGCCACCAGCATCGGGAGGAATTCCTACGAGCAGTACTTC

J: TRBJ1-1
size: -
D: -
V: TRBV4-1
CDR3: CASSQGRQATEAFF
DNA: TGCGCCAGCAGCCAAGGAAGACAGGCCACTGAAGCTTTCTTT

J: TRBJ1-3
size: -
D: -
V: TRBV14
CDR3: CASSQGQKSGNTIYF
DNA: TGTGCCAGCAGCCAAGGGCAAAAGTCTGGAAACACCATATATTTT

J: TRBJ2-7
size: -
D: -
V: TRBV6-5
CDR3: CASSYLGFEQYF
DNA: TGTGCCAGCAGTTACTTGGGTTTCGAGCAGTACTTC

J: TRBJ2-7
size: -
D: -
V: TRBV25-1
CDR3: CASRPGTYPYEQYF
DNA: TGTGCCAGCAGGCCCGGGACATATCCCTACGAGCAGTACTTC

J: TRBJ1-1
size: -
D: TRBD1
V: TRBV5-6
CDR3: CASSPGGSTEAFF
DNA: TGTGCCAGCAGCCCAGGGGGAAGCACTGAAGCTTTCTTT

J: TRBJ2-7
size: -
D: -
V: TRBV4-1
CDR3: CASSQRLSNGEQYF
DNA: TGCGCCAGCAGCCAACGCTTAAGTAATGGAGAGCAGTACTTC

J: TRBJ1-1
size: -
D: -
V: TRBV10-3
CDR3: CAIRGGNTEAFF
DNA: TGTGCCATCCGAGGAGGGAACACTGAAGCTTTCTTT

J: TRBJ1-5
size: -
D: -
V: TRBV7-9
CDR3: CASSLANQPQHF
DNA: TGTGCCAGCAGCTTAGCGAATCAGCCCCAGCATTTT

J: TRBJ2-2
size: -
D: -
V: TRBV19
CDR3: CASSPSTGELFF
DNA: TGTGCCAGTAGTCCCTCCACCGGGGAGCTGTTTTTT

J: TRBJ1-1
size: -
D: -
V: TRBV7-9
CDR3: CASSPSGYEAFF
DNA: TGTGCCAGCAGCCCCTCCGGATATGAAGCTTTCTTT

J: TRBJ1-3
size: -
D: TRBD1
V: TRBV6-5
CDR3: CASSQTDRVGNTIYF
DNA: TGTGCCAGCAGCCAAACGGACAGGGTTGGAAACACCATATATTTT

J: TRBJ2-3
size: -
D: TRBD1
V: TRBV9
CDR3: CASSPTGQGSTTDTQYF
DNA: TGTGCCAGCAGCCCCACAGGACAGGGGTCAACCACAGATACGCAGTATTTT